The 12 T cell receptor beta chains given below trace back to one sample, sequenced in a study of memory CD4+ T cells and cytomegalovirus serostatus. The sort gate was single viable CD3+CD4+CD8-CD45RO+ cells for memory CD4+ T cells. TCRdb's table, derived via immunoSEQ multiplex PCR, lists solely in-frame clones and lacks some. The repertoire includes about 56,000 clones, roughly 82% of them detected once, and approximately 0.43% sits in the top ten. The sample taken for sequencing was memory CD4+ T cells from blood. Every receptor here comes from an adult in good health and CMV-seronegative.

The V and J genes are TRBV28 and TRBJ2-7, with a tentative D call TRBD2 (6 bases). The CDR3 totals 15 residues. Germline V gene sequence: CDR1 MDHEN, CDR2 SYDVKM. The V end lost 5 bases, the J end lost 7 bases, and 21 bases lay between the germline ends. CDR3 in DNA: TGTGCCAGCAGTGGCGGATGGCGGGGTTTGGGGGAGCAGTACTTC. As protein: CASSGGWRGLGEQYF. The full variable domain, rest sourced from reference TRBV28 and TRBJ2-7, is DVKVTQSSRYLVKRTGEKVFLECVQDMDHENMFWYRQDPGLGLRLIYFSYDVKMKEKGDIPEGYSVSREKKERFSLILESASTNQTSMYLCASSGGWRGLGEQYFGPGTRLTVT.

For this clone: The germline gene is not matched at one end of the junction; a read error may be the cause. The CDR3 DNA sequence: TGTGCCAGCAGCTTTTGGGACAGTGATTCCCCCCTCCACTTT. Translating gives CASSFWDSDSPLHF. This chain links TRBV5-5 with TRBJ1-6, with 7 positions matching TRBD1. This CDR3 is 14 amino acids long. Germline-derived CDR1 and CDR2 are SGHKS and YYEKEE (reference sequence).

The chain recombines TRBV4-3 with TRBJ1-4; the D is unclear. Germline CDR1 and CDR2: LGHNA and YSLEER. The CDR3 spans 14 residues. V was pared by 0 bases and J by 14 bases, with 16 bases between. This chain's CDR3 is CASSQDKSEIMLFF. CDR3 bases: TGCGCCAGCAGCCAAGATAAGAGTGAGATCATGCTGTTTTTT.

The rearrangement joins TRBV7-2 to TRBJ2-1; D unresolved. From germline, CDR1 is SGHTA and CDR2 FQGNSA. CDR3 size: 13 residues. V was trimmed by 0 bases and J by 6 bases, leaving 6 bases between them. The CDR3 region has the DNA TGTGCCAGCAGCTTAGCTTCGTCCAATGAGCAGTTCTTC. Amino acid sequence: CASSLASSNEQFF.

This clone was seen more than once but under ten times. The chain joins TRBV18 to TRBJ1-1; D is ambiguous. Germline assignment: CDR1 KGHSH and CDR2 LQKENI. The CDR3 contains 12 residues. The V gene lost 6 bases and the J gene lost 1 base, with 6 bases spanning the gap. CDR3 sequence: CASSPGNTEAFF. Written as DNA, the CDR3 is TGTGCCAGCTCCCCCGGGAACACTGAAGCTTTCTTT. The full variable domain, completed using reference TRBV18 and TRBJ1-1, is NAGVMQNPRHLVRRRGQEARLRCSPMKGHSHVYWYRQLPEEGLKFMVYLQKENIIDESGMPKERFSAEFPKEGPSILRIQQVVRGDSAAYFCASSPGNTEAFFGQGTRLTVV.

The chain has TRBV27 and TRBJ1-5; D may be TRBD1 (5 bases). Trimming stripped 6 bases from V and 7 bases from J, with 19 bases between. CDR1 is MNHEY and CDR2 is SMNVEV in the germline V gene (reference sequence). The CDR3 totals 15 residues. This CDR3 reads CASSGGSGSFQPQHF. In DNA form, the CDR3 reads TGTGCCAGCAGCGGGGGATCTGGTTCGTTCCAGCCCCAGCATTTT.

This chain uses TRBV11-2 with TRBJ1-1, with 9 bases matching TRBD1. This CDR3 is 17 amino acids long. Germline V gene data show CDR1 as SGHAT and CDR2 as FQNNGV. Trimming at V came to 1 base and at J to 3 bases, leaving 9 bases not matched to a gene. CDR3 DNA sequence: TGTGCCAGCAGCTTAGGGGACAGGGACATCATCGACACTGAAGCTTTCTTT. Protein: CASSLGDRDIIDTEAFF.

The rearrangement links TRBV10-3 to TRBJ2-7; D possibly corresponds to TRBD2 (7 bases). The CDR3 length is 14 residues. V lost 3 bases to trimming and J lost 2 bases, with 11 bases between them. The germline CDR1 and CDR2 sequences are ENHRY and SYGVKD. CDR3 sequence: CAISDSGGPYEQYF. CDR3 sequence (DNA): TGTGCCATCAGTGACTCCGGGGGGCCCTACGAGCAGTACTTC.

This chain joins TRBV6-6 and TRBJ1-2; 7 bases align to TRBD1. The trim removed 6 bases at V and 1 base at J, leaving 2 bases unmatched. The CDR3 length is 13 residues. CDR1 and CDR2 from the germline V gene are MNHNY and SVGAGI (reference sequence). The CDR3 protein is CASSNRGNYGYTF. CDR3 in DNA: TGTGCCAGCAGCAACAGGGGTAACTATGGCTACACCTTC.

The V gene is TRBV6-1, the J gene TRBJ1-2; TRBD1 might be the D (5 bases). Deletions cut 1 base from V and 4 bases from J, with 10 bases between. This CDR3 spans 14 amino acids. Germline CDR1 and CDR2: MNHNS and SASEGT. The CDR3: CASSEGTTVYGYTF. The CDR3 bases are TGTGCCAGCAGTGAAGGGACAACTGTCTATGGCTACACCTTC.

This clone has a handful of counts. Other DNA variants within this sample encode the same CDR3. The chain uses TRBV18 and TRBJ2-2; TRBD2 agrees at 7 bases. V shed 0 bases and J 5 bases; nucleotides not matched to a gene: 3. This CDR3 is built from 15 residues. CDR1 KGHSH and CDR2 LQKENI come from the germline V gene. CDR3 nucleotide sequence: TGTGCCAGCTCACCACCACGGGGGGAAACCGGGGAGCTGTTTTTT. It is translated as CASSPPRGETGELFF.

The chain combines TRBV7-2 with TRBJ1-2; D remains unclear. Germline lookup yields CDR1 SGHTA and CDR2 FQGNSA. V was shortened by 5 bases and J by 3 bases, with 10 bases between the two germline ends. The length of the CDR3 is 13 residues. The CDR3 loop reads CASSATIDYGYTF. CDR3 nucleotides: TGTGCCAGCAGCGCTACAATCGACTATGGCTACACCTTC.